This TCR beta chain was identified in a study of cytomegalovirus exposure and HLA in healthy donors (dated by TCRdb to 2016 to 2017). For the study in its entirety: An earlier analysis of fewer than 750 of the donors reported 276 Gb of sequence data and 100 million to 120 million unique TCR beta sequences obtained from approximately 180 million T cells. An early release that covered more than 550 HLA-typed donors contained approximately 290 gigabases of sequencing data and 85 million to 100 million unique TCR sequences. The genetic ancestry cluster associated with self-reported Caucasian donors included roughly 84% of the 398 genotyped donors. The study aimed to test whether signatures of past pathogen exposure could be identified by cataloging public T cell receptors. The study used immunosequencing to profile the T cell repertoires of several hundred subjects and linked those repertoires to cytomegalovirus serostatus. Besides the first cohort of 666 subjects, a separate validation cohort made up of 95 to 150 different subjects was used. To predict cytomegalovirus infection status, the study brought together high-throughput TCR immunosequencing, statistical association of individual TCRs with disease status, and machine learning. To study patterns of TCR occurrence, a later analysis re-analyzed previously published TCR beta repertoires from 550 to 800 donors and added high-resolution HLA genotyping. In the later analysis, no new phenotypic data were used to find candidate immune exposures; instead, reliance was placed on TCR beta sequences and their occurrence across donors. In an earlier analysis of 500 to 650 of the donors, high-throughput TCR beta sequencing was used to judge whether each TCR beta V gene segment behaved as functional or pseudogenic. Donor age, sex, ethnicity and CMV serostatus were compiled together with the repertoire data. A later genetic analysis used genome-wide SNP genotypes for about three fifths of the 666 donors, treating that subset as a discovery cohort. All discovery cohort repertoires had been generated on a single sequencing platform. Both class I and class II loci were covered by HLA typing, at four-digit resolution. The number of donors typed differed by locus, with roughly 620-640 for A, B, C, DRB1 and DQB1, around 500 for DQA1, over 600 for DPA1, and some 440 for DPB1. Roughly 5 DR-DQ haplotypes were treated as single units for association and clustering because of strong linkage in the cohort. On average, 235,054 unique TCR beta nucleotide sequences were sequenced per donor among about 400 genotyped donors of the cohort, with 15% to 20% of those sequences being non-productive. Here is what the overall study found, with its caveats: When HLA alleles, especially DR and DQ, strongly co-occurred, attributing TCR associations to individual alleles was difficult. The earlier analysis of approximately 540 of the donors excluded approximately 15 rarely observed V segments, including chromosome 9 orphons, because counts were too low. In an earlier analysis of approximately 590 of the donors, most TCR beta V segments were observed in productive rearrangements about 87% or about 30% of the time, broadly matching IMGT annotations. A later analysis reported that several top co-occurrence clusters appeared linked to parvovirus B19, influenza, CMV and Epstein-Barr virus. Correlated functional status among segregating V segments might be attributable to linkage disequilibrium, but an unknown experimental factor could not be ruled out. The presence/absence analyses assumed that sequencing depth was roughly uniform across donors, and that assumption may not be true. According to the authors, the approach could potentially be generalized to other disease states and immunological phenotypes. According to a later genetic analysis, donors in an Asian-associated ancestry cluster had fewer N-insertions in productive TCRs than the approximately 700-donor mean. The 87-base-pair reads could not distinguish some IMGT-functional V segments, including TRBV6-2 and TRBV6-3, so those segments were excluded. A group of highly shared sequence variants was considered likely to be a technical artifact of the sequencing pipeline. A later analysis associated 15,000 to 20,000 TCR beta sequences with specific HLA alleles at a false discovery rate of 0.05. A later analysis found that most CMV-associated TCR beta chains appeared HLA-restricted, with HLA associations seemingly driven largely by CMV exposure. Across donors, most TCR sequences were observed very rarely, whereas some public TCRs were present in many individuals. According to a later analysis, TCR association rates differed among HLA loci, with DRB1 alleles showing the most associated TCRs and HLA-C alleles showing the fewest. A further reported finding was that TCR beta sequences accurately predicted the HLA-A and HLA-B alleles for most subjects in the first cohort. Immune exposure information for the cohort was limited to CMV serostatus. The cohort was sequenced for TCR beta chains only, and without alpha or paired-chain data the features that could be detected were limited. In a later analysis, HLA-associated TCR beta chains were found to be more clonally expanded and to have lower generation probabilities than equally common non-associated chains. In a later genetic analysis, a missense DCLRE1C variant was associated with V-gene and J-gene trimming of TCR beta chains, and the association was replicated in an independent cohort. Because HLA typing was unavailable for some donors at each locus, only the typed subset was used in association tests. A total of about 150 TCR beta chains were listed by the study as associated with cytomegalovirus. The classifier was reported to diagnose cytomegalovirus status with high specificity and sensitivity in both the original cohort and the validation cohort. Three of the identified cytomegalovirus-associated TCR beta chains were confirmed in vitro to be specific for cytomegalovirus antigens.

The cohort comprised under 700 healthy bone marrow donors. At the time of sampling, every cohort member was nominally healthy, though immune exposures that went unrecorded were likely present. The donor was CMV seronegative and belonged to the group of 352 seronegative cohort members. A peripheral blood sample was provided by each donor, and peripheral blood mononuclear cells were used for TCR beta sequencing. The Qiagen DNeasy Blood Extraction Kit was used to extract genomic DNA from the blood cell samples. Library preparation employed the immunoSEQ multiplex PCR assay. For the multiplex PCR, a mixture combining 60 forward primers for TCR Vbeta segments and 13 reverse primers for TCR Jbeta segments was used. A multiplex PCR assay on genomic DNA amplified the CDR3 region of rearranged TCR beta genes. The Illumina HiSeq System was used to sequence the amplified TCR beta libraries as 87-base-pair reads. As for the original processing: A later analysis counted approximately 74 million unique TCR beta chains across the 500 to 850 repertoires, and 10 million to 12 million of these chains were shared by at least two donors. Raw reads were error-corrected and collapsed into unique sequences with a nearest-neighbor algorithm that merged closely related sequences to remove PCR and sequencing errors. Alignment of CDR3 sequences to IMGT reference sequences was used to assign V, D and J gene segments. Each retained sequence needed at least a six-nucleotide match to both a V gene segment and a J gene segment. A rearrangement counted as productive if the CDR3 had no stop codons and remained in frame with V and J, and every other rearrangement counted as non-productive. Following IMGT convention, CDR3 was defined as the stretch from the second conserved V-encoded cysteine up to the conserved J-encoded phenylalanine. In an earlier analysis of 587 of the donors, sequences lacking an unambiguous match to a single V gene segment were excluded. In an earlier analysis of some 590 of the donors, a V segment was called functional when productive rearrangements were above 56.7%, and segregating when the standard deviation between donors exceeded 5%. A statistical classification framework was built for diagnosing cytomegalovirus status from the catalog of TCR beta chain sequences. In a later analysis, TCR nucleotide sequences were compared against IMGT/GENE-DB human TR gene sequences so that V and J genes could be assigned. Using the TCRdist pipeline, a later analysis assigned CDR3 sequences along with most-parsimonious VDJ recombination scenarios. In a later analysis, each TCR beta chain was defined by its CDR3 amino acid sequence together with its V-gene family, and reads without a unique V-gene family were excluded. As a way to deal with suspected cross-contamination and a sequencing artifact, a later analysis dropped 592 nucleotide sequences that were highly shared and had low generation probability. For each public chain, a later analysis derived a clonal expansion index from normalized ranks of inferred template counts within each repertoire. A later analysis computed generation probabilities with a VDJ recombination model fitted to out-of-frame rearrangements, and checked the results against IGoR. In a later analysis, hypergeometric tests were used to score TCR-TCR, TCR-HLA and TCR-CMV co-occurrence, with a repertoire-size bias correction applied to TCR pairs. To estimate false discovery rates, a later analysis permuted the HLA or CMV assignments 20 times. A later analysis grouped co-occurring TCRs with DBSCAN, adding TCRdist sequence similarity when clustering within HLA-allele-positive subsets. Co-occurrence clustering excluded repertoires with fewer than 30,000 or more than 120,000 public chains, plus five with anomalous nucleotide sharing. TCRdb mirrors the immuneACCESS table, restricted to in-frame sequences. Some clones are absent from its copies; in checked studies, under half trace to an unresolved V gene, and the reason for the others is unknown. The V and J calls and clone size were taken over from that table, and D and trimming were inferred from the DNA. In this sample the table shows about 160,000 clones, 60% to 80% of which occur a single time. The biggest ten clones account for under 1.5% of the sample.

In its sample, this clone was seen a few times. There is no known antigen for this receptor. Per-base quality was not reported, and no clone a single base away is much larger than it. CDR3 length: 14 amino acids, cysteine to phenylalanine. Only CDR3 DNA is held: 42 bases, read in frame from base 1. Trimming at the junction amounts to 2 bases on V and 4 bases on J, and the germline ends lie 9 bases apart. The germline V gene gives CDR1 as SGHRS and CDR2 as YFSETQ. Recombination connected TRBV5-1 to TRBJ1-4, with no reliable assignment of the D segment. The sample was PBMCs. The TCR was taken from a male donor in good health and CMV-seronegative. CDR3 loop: CASSFRSLNEKLFF. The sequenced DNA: TGCGCCAGCAGCTTCAGGTCCCTTAATGAAAAACTGTTTTTT.